This T cell receptor (beta chain) was found in a study of blood T cell repertoires in COVID-19 (dated by TCRdb to 2019 to 2021). Background on the whole study: The collaborator samples originated in the United States, Italy and Spain and spanned the acute and convalescent phases of COVID-19. Where available, HLA class I and class II types were obtained from metadata supplied by the sample provider rather than from assay-based typing. The repertoires were released in a freely available public database intended as a resource for research on the immune response to SARS-CoV-2. Nearly every sample came with metadata listing a de-identified subject ID, COVID-19 status, age in years and sex. The material from the prospective study consisted of cDNA or gDNA derived from T cells, B-cell-depleted T cells, or PBMCs. Deeply sampled blood TCRbeta repertoires from subjects exposed to, actively infected with, or recovered from COVID-19 were included in the dataset. The samples were drawn from two sources: the first 160 participants of the ongoing ImmuneRACE study, and 1,000 to 1,500 subjects contributed by 6 global collaborators.

Notes on this clone: What antigen it recognizes has not been identified. Base quality data are lacking; no much larger clone is found one base away.

The CDR1 and CDR2 encoded by the germline V gene are KGHSH and LQKENI. Relative to germline, V is missing 4 bases and J is missing 6 bases, with 8 bases of the junction outside any gene match. CDR3 length: 15 amino acids, cysteine to phenylalanine. The sequence is cut down to CDR3 DNA, 45 bases in frame from base 1. Broader findings and caveats from the paper: Clinical and demographic metadata were provided uncurated, with the amount varying by source and participant.

At one collaborating source in Seattle, patients were enrolled during active infection and were followed longitudinally through the course of disease. Each collaborating institution followed its own protocols to collect whole blood in K2EDTA tubes. For TCRbeta analysis, collaborator samples were shipped as frozen whole blood, as isolated PBMCs, or as DNA extracted from either sample type. TCRbeta CDR3 regions were amplified from genomic DNA by means of the immunoSEQ Assay, a bias-controlled multiplex PCR. Per the authors' processing: Within the assay, amplification of reference gene primers was used to estimate how many nucleated cells each sample contained. To quantify the absolute abundance of each unique TCRbeta CDR3 rearrangement, sequence reads were collapsed and filtered. For each sample, productive Simpson clonality was calculated as the square root of Simpson's diversity index over productive rearrangements. In its TCRdb copy, this immuneACCESS table keeps in-frame sequences only and misses some clones. Where compared with another copy, unresolved V genes explain less than half of these, and the others have no known cause. Clonal size and the V and J genes are those of that table, whereas D and trimming came from the DNA. In this sample the table shows roughly 60,000 clones, 87% of which occur a single time. Together, the top ten hold 3.6% of the sample.

Recombination connected TRBV18 to TRBJ2-2, and TRBD2 aligns with 7 junction nucleotides. The clonotype originates from a man between 40 and 49 years old with COVID-19, enrolled during active disease. Sequenced sample: peripheral blood. The nucleotide sequence is TGTGCCAGCTCACAATTCAGCGGGGCTGCCGGGGAGCTGTTTTTT. Its amino acids are CASSQFSGAAGELFF.